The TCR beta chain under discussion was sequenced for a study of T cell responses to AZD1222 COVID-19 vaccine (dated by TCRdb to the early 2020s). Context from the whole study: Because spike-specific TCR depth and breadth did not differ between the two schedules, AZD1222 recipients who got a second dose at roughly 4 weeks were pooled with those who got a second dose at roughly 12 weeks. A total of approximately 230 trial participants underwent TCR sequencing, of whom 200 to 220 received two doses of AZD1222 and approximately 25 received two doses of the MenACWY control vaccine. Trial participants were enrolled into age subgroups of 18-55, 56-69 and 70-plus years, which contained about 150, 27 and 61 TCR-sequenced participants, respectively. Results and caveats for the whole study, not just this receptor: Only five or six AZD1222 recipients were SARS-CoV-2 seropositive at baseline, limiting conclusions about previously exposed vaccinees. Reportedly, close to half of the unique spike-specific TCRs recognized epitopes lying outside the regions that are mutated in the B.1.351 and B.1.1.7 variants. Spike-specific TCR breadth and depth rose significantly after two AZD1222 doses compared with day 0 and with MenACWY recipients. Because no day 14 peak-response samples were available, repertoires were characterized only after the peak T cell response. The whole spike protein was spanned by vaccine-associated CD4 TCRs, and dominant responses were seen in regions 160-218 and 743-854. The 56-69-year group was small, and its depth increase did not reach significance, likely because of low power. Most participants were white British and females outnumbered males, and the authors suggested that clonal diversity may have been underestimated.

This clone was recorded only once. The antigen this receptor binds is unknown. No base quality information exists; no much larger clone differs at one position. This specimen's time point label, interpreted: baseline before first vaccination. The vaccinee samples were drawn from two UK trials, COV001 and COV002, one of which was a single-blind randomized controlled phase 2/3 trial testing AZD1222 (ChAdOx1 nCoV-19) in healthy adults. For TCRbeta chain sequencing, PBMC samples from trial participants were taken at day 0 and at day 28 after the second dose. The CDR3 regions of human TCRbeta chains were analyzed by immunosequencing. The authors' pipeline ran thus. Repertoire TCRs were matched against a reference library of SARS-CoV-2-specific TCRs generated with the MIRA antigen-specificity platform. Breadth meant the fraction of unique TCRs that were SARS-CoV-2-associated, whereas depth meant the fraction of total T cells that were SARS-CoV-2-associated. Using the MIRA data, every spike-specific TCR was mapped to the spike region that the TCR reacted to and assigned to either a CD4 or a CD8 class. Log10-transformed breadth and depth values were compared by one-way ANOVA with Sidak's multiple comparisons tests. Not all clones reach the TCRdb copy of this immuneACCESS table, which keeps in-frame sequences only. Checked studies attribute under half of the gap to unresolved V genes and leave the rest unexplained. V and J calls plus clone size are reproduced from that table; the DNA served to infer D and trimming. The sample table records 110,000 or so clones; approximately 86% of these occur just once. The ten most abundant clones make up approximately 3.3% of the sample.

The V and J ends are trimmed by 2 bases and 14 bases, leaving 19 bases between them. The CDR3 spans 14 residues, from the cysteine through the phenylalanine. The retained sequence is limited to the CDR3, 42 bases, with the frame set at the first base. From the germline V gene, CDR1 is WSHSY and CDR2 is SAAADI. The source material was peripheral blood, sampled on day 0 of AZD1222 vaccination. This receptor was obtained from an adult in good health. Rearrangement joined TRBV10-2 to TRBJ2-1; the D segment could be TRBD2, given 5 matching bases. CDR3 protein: CASSEEGSGLIEFF. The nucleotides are TGCGCCAGCAGTGAGGAGGGCAGCGGCCTAATTGAGTTCTTC.